This T cell receptor beta chain derives from a study of blood T cell repertoires in COVID-19. Study information: Spain, Italy and the United States supplied samples that represented acute and convalescent COVID-19. Nucleic acid was either cDNA or gDNA, and it came from T cells, B-cell-depleted T cells, or PBMCs.

A single count supports this clone. Per the original methods: Estimated nucleated cell counts came from reference gene primer amplification. Sequencing was performed with immunoSEQ multiplex PCR; in TCRdb, only in-frame clones are kept and a portion is missing. The D gene and trimming were derived from the DNA, and the V and J assignments and clone size from that table. The profile shows 150,000 or so clones, over 80% of them singletons. The CDR3 runs to 15 residues. The ends were cut back, 3 bases at V and 0 bases at J, with 11 bases in the middle. Germline V gene data show CDR1 as SGHRS and CDR2 as YFSETQ.

The source material was peripheral blood. The J gene is TRBJ2-3, the V gene TRBV5-1; no clear D. The sequence was obtained from a woman aged 55-69 years with acute or convalescent COVID-19. CDR3 in DNA: TGCGCCAGCAGCTCCATAGCCCGTAGCACAGATACGCAGTATTTT. Protein product: CASSSIARSTDTQYF. The full variable domain, its missing parts supplied by reference TRBV5-1 and TRBJ2-3, is KAGVTQTPRYLIKTRGQQVTLSCSPISGHRSVSWYQQTPGQGLQFLFEYFSETQRNKGNFPGRFSGRQFSNSRSEMNVSTLELGDSALYLCASSSIARSTDTQYFGPGTRLTVL.